Below, 31 T cell receptor beta chains from the same sample are listed, as sequenced in a study of blood T cell repertoires in COVID-19. Sequencing used immunoSEQ multiplex PCR; TCRdb keeps in-frame clones, though not all of them. The table includes 150,000 or so clones, over 85% detected once. Sequencing was performed on peripheral blood. Every receptor here comes from an older woman with COVID-19, enrolled during active disease.

The chain has TRBV5-5 and TRBJ2-7, with 8 bases lining up with TRBD1. Germline CDR1 reads SGHKS; CDR2 reads YYEKEE (reference sequence). The CDR3 has 15 residues. The V gene end was trimmed by 4 bases and the J gene end by 2 bases; junction bases not matched to a gene: 8. CDR3 loop: CASSPNRGNPYEQYF. CDR3 bases: TGTGCCAGCAGCCCGAACAGGGGGAATCCCTACGAGCAGTACTTC.

The J gene is TRBJ2-2, the V gene TRBV14; D possibly corresponds to TRBD1 (6 bases). V was pared by 8 bases and J by 2 bases, with 12 bases between. CDR3 size: 14 residues. Germline values: CDR1 SGHDN, CDR2 FVKESK. The CDR3, as DNA: TGTGCCAGCGCTTTGGGGGCAAACACCGGGGAGCTGTTTTTT. Translated: CASALGANTGELFF.

The V and J genes are TRBV7-9 and TRBJ1-2; 12 bases match TRBD1. The CDR3 is 16 residues long. The germline CDR1 and CDR2 sequences are SEHNR and FQNEAQ (reference sequence). V was clipped by 2 bases and J by 12 bases; unmatched bases: 13. In DNA, the CDR3 is TGTGCCAGCAGCTTAAGGCGGGACAGGGGGCGGATCGCGGACACCTTC. Encoded protein: CASSLRRDRGRIADTF.

The rearrangement joins TRBV4-3 to TRBJ2-1, with 11 bases lining up with TRBD1. V dropped 4 bases and J dropped 6; count of bases not matched to a gene: 5. CDR1 and CDR2 (germline): LGHNA, YSLEER. The CDR3 has 15 residues. The CDR3 loop reads CASSRGQGAGNEQFF. CDR3 bases: TGCGCCAGCAGCCGAGGACAGGGGGCTGGCAATGAGCAGTTCTTC.

This chain joins TRBV19 and TRBJ1-3; the match to TRBD1 covers 7 bases. Germline CDR1 and CDR2: LNHDA and SQIVND (reference sequence). The CDR3 is 15 residues long. J was trimmed by 4 bases and V by 4 bases; bases with no gene match: 7. CDR3 nucleotide sequence: TGTGCCAGTAGTAGCCGACAGGGAGCAGGAAACACCATATATTTT. As protein: CASSSRQGAGNTIYF.

The chain carries TRBV10-3 and TRBJ1-1, with TRBD1 identical over 7 bases. The CDR3 extends over 17 amino acids. From germline, CDR1 is ENHRY and CDR2 SYGVKD. V shed 2 bases and J 0 bases; nucleotides not matched to a gene: 9. The CDR3 bases are TGTGCCATCAGTGAGAATAGGGGGCAGTTCCTGAACACTGAAGCTTTCTTT. Its protein product is CAISENRGQFLNTEAFF.

The DNA of the CDR3 is TGTGCCATCAGGCCGACTAGCGGGGGGACTAATGAGCAGTTCTTC. The encoded protein is CAIRPTSGGTNEQFF. This chain joins TRBV10-3 and TRBJ2-1; 13 nucleotides align to TRBD2. This CDR3 region has 15 residues. Per the germline V gene, CDR1 is ENHRY and CDR2 is SYGVKD. J lost 7 bases, V lost 6 bases, and 6 bases had no gene match.

This clone was counted between two and nine times. The chain joins TRBV10-3 to TRBJ1-6; the D gene is possibly TRBD1 (6 bases). Trimming cost V 6 bases and J 9 bases, with 21 bases left between them. The CDR3 is 16 residues long. The germline gives CDR1 ENHRY, CDR2 SYGVKD. CDR3 sequence (DNA): TGTGCCATCAGCCACACACGGGACATTCGGGGTTCACCCCTCCACTTT. Translating gives CAISHTRDIRGSPLHF.

V is TRBV27 and J is TRBJ2-4, with TRBD1 matching over 10 bases. This CDR3 is 19 amino acids long. Germline CDR1 and CDR2: MNHEY and SMNVEV (reference sequence). V lost 5 bases, J lost 0 bases, and 13 bases stayed unmatched. CDR3 bases: TGTGCCAGCAGTCTTGAGGGACAGGGGACAACCCTAGCCAAAAACATTCAGTACTTC. Translation gives CASSLEGQGTTLAKNIQYF.

The chain employs TRBV4-1 and TRBJ1-2; 8 bases map to TRBD1. The CDR3 length is 16 residues. J lost 2 bases, V lost 2 bases, and 7 bases had no gene match. Germline-derived CDR1 and CDR2 are MGHRA and YSYEKL. In nucleotides, the CDR3 is TGCGCCAGCAGCCAACTTCGGACAGGGAAGAACTATGGCTACACCTTC. This gives the protein CASSQLRTGKNYGYTF.

The chain combines TRBV7-9 with TRBJ2-3; D not resolved. The CDR3 is 13 residues long. Germline CDR1 is SEHNR and CDR2 is FQNEAQ (reference sequence). Deletions cut 1 base from V and 4 bases from J, with 6 bases between. CDR3 bases: TGTGCCAGCAGCTTAGGCAGCGCAGATACGCAGTATTTT. Protein product: CASSLGSADTQYF.

In DNA, the CDR3 is TGTGCCAGCAGCTTACCAGGATCGGCTTTCTTT. Translating it yields CASSLPGSAFF. The J gene is TRBJ1-1, the V gene TRBV7-9; no clear D gene. Trimming shortened V by 2 bases and J by 11 bases, and 9 bases separated the two germline ends. Germline CDR1 SEHNR, CDR2 FQNEAQ (reference sequence). This CDR3 comprises 11 residues.

This chain uses TRBV6-2 or TRBV6-3 with TRBJ1-1, with 7 bases fitting TRBD1. J lost 10 bases, V lost 0 bases, and 2 bases had no gene match. The V gene's germline CDR1 is MNHEY and CDR2 SVGEGT. The CDR3 has 12 residues. The CDR3, as DNA: TGTGCCAGCAGTTACTCGAGACAGGGAGCTTTCTTT. Translation gives CASSYSRQGAFF.

The J gene is TRBJ2-5, the V gene TRBV7-2, with 10 nucleotides matching TRBD2. The V and J ends lost 5 bases and 5 bases, in that order; junction bases with no gene match: 14. The germline V gene has CDR1 SGHTA and CDR2 FQGNSA. The CDR3 length is 17 residues. As DNA, the CDR3 is TGTGCCAGCAGCACCGTATGGGGGAGCGGGGGGGCGGAGACCCAGTACTTC. It translates to CASSTVWGSGGAETQYF.

The chain carries TRBV24-1 and TRBJ2-7; a weak D match, TRBD1 (5 bases). Germline loops: CDR1 KGHDR, CDR2 SFDVKD. V was trimmed by 6 bases and J by 0 bases, leaving 11 bases between them. The CDR3 is made up of 14 amino acids. CDR3 in amino acids: CATSQGISSYEQYF. Here the CDR3 DNA reads TGTGCCACCAGTCAGGGAATTAGCTCCTACGAGCAGTACTTC.

This chain uses TRBV20-1 with TRBJ1-1, with a tentative D call TRBD1 (5 bases). CDR1 is DFQATT, CDR2 SNEGSKA, per germline (reference sequence). V was cut by 3 bases and J by 1 base, with 15 bases left in between. CDR3 length: 15 residues. Here the CDR3 reads CSASFRQTGNTEAFF. CDR3 bases: TGCAGTGCTAGTTTCCGACAAACAGGGAACACTGAAGCTTTCTTT.

This clone occurred once. DNA of the CDR3: TGTGCCAGCTCACCAAACAGGGGGCGCCTTACTGAAGAGACCCAGTACTTC. This sequence encodes CASSPNRGRLTEETQYF. The gene calls are TRBV18 and TRBJ2-5, with TRBD1 identical over 9 bases. The germline V gene encodes CDR1 KGHSH and CDR2 LQKENI. The CDR3 loop spans 17 amino acids. Unmatched junction bases numbered 10, after V lost 2 bases and J lost 3 bases.

The chain joins TRBV6-5 to TRBJ2-3; 11 bases line up with TRBD1. The CDR3 sequence is 15 residues long. With V trimmed by 6 bases and J by 0 bases, 2 bases remained unmatched. Germline CDR1 is MNHEY and CDR2 is SVGAGI. The CDR3 nucleotides read TGTGCCAGCAGGGGGACAGGGGGGAGCACAGATACGCAGTATTTT. Its translation is CASRGTGGSTDTQYF.

The chain recombines TRBV4-2 with TRBJ2-3; 16 nucleotides match TRBD2. CDR3 length: 18 amino acids. The germline CDR1 and CDR2 sequences are LGHNA and YNFKEQ. V shed 3 bases and J 0 bases; nucleotides not matched to a gene: 3. CDR3 in amino acids: CASSQGLAGGVSTDTQYF. The CDR3 coding sequence is TGTGCCAGCAGCCAGGGACTAGCGGGGGGGGTTAGCACAGATACGCAGTATTTT.

V gene TRBV20-1 combines with J gene TRBJ1-1; D gene uncertain. The CDR3 is 11 residues long. CDR1 and CDR2 (germline): DFQATT, SNEGSKA (reference sequence). Trimming took 3 bases from V and 2 from J, leaving 4 bases between them. CDR3 sequence: CSASSNTEAFF. In DNA, the CDR3 is TGCAGTGCTAGTTCTAACACTGAAGCTTTCTTT.

The CDR3 protein is CASTTGAGGNQPQHF. CDR3 bases: TGTGCCAGTACCACCGGGGCAGGGGGAAATCAGCCCCAGCATTTT. The V and J genes are TRBV19 and TRBJ1-5, with TRBD1 matching 7 bases. Losses at the gene ends were 7 bases for V and 4 bases for J; bases not matched to a gene: 10. CDR1 is LNHDA and CDR2 is SQIVND in the germline V gene (reference sequence). The CDR3 sequence is 15 residues long.

The chain combines TRBV4-1 with TRBJ1-1; D ambiguous. Trimming stripped 3 bases from V and 4 bases from J, with 9 bases between. Germline V gene sequence: CDR1 MGHRA, CDR2 YSYEKL. The CDR3 is 13 residues long. The CDR3 here is CASSHQVGTEAFF. CDR3 bases: TGCGCCAGCAGCCATCAGGTGGGCACTGAAGCTTTCTTT.

This chain uses TRBV7-9 with TRBJ1-1; D unclear. The V end lost 6 bases, the J end lost 2 bases, and 13 bases lay between the germline ends. The germline gives CDR1 SEHNR, CDR2 FQNEAQ (reference sequence). This CDR3 is 14 amino acids long. This CDR3 is CASSLTLSNTEAFF. CDR3 DNA sequence: TGTGCCAGCAGTCTAACGCTGTCCAACACTGAAGCTTTCTTT.

V usage is TRBV19 and J usage is TRBJ2-2; D call uncertain. This CDR3 is built from 15 residues. V lost 1 base and J lost 2, with 8 bases in between. The germline CDR1 and CDR2 sequences are LNHDA and SQIVND (reference sequence). CDR3 protein: CASSIVRINTGELFF. CDR3 bases: TGTGCCAGTAGTATAGTCAGGATAAACACCGGGGAGCTGTTTTTT.

The V and J genes are TRBV10-3 and TRBJ1-1; no reliable D call. Germline CDR1 ENHRY, CDR2 SYGVKD. This CDR3 spans 14 amino acids. V lost 4 bases to trimming and J lost 1 base, with 10 bases between them. CDR3 region: CAISGPDWNTEAFF. The DNA for the CDR3 is TGTGCCATCAGTGGCCCGGACTGGAACACTGAAGCTTTCTTT.

The chain employs TRBV27 and TRBJ1-2; no clear D gene. The CDR3 spans 14 residues. V was shortened by 2 bases and J by 0 bases, with 7 bases between the two germline ends. The germline gives CDR1 MNHEY, CDR2 SMNVEV (reference sequence). The CDR3 loop reads CASSLMGPNYGYTF. CDR3 sequence (DNA): TGTGCCAGCAGTTTAATGGGCCCTAACTATGGCTACACCTTC.

The chain employs TRBV27 and TRBJ1-2; D gene uncertain. Germline CDR1 and CDR2: MNHEY and SMNVEV (reference sequence). Trimming cost V 0 bases and J 4 bases, with 12 bases left between them. The CDR3 spans 15 residues. CDR3 in amino acids: CASSLSGLNLYGYTF. The DNA of the CDR3 is TGTGCCAGCAGTTTATCTGGACTCAATCTCTATGGCTACACCTTC.

The gene calls are TRBV4-1 and TRBJ2-1; D is unresolved. CDR1 is MGHRA and CDR2 is YSYEKL in the germline V gene. Trimming removed 0 bases from V and 6 bases from J, with 15 bases in between. The CDR3 contains 16 residues. CDR3 DNA: TGCGCCAGCAGCCAAGAGAAGAGTAAGTCCGGCAATGAGCAGTTCTTC. This codes for CASSQEKSKSGNEQFF.

The chain couples TRBV30 to TRBJ2-5; D gene uncertain. Germline CDR1 and CDR2: GTSNPN and SVGIG (reference sequence). This CDR3 region has 11 residues. CDR3 region: CGCTAQETQYF. The CDR3 bases are TGTGGGTGCACAGCTCAAGAGACCCAGTACTTC.

This chain links TRBV5-4 with TRBJ1-4, with 7 bases aligning to TRBD1. The V gene's germline CDR1 is SGHNT and CDR2 YYREEE (reference sequence). The trim removed 4 bases at V and 7 bases at J, leaving 16 bases unmatched. The CDR3 consists of 17 residues. The chain's CDR3 is CASSGDRAGTLGEKLFF. In DNA form, the CDR3 reads TGTGCCAGCAGCGGAGACAGGGCTGGGACTCTGGGTGAAAAACTGTTTTTT.

The chain links TRBV7-2 to TRBJ2-7; D might be TRBD1 (5 bases). Trimming took 3 bases from V and 3 from J, leaving 9 bases between them. This CDR3 comprises 13 residues. Germline V lookup: CDR1 SGHTA, CDR2 FQGNSA. In DNA form, the CDR3 reads TGTGCCAGCAGCTTCCGACAGCACTACGAGCAGTACTTC. It yields the protein CASSFRQHYEQYF.